Detailed here is one TCR beta chain. Its antigen is not known. The germline gives CDR1 LGHDT, CDR2 YNNKEL (reference sequence). CDR3 length: 12 amino acids. With 4 bases removed from V and 11 bases from J, the gap between germline ends came to 14 bases. Sample-barcoded 5' priming and a J-beta primer mix drove a second PCR of about 6 to 11 cycles. Every sample gave at least 3 million paired-end reads containing CDR3. TCRdb itself ran the 5' RACE reads through MiXCR, one entry per CDR3 protein. The profile shows some 860,000 distinct CDR3 sequences, 56% of them singletons. This specimen belongs to a study of blood T cells in healthy people across ages. Findings of the study overall: One million T cells yielded diversity estimates that were considered underestimates.

This rearrangement joins TRBV3-1 to TRBJ2-5, with D possibly being TRBD1 (5 bases). The clonotype comes from a man aged 40-50 years in good health. The sequenced sample was blood. In nucleotides, the CDR3 is TGTGCCAGCAGCCCCTTGGACAATGAGCAGTACTTC. This encodes CASSPLDNEQYF.